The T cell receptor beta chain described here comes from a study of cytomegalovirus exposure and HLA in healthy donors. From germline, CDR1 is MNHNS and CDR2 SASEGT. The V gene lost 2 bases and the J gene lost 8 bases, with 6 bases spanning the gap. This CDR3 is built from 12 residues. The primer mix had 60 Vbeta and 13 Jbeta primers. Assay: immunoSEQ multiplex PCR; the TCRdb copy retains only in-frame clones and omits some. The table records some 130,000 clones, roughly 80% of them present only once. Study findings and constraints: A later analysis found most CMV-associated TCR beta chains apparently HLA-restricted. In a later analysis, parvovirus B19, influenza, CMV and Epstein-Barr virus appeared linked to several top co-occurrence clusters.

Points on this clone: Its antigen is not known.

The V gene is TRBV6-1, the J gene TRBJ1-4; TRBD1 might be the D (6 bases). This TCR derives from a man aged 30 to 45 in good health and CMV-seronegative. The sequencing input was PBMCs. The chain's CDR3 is CASSEQGEKLFF. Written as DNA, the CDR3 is TGTGCCAGCAGTGAACAGGGGGAAAAACTGTTTTTT.